A single sample is the source of the 28 T cell receptor beta chains below, sequenced in a study of shared clonotypes between healthy human individuals. The naive CD8 subset, CD45RO-negative cells positively selected for CCR7, excluded terminally differentiated effector memory CD45RA+ cells. Sequencing used immunoSEQ multiplex PCR; TCRdb keeps in-frame clones, though not all of them. The sample records approximately 1.9 million clones, just over 90% being singletons. The sequenced sample was naive CD8+ T cells from PBMCs. The receptors shown here come from a man aged 18 to 29 in good health. Some clones in this sample may be carry-over from other donors' samples.

The CDR3, as DNA: TGTGCCAGCAGCGGGGGGGACAGGCGAGCTTTCTTT. It codes for CASSGGDRRAFF. The genes are TRBV7-9 and TRBJ1-1, with 8 bases that match TRBD1. V trimming: 5 bases; J trimming: 10 bases; junction bases outside the gene matches: 6. The germline CDR1 and CDR2 sequences are SEHNR and FQNEAQ (reference sequence). The CDR3 covers 12 residues.

The chain carries TRBV4-1 and TRBJ1-3; no reliable D call. V was clipped by 4 bases and J by 0 bases, with 7 bases between them. Germline-derived CDR1 and CDR2 are MGHRA and YSYEKL. The CDR3 covers 14 residues. CDR3 amino acids: CASSLAPSGNTIYF. In DNA, the CDR3 is TGCGCCAGCAGCCTAGCACCCTCTGGAAACACCATATATTTT.

The gene calls are TRBV5-4 and TRBJ2-2; D may be TRBD2 (5 bases). V was cut by 1 base and J by 5 bases, with 6 bases left in between. Germline CDR1 and CDR2: SGHNT and YYREEE (reference sequence). This CDR3 has 13 residues. CDR3 sequence reads: CASSLRETGELFF. CDR3 sequence (DNA): TGTGCCAGCAGCTTGCGGGAAACCGGGGAGCTGTTTTTT. Full variable domain (missing parts from reference TRBV5-4 and TRBJ2-2): ETGVTQSPTHLIKTRGQQVTLRCSSQSGHNTVSWYQQALGQGPQFIFQYYREEENGRGNFPPRFSGLQFPNYSSELNVNALELDDSALYLCASSLRETGELFFGEGSRLTVL.

The chain couples TRBV4-1 to TRBJ1-1; TRBD1 might be the D (6 bases). V was cut by 4 bases and J by 1 base, with 10 bases left in between. CDR1 MGHRA and CDR2 YSYEKL come from the germline V gene. This CDR3 has 14 residues. CDR3 in amino acids: CASSRDRTNTEAFF. The CDR3, as DNA: TGCGCCAGCAGCCGAGACAGGACGAACACTGAAGCTTTCTTT.

The chain joins TRBV9 to TRBJ1-5, with D uncertain. V lost 4 bases and J lost 0, with 11 bases in between. The CDR3 has 15 amino acids. Germline CDR1 and CDR2: SGDLS and YYNGEE. CDR3 region: CASSLDGLSNQPQHF. Written as DNA, the CDR3 is TGTGCCAGCAGCCTGGACGGACTTAGCAATCAGCCCCAGCATTTT.

The chain recombines TRBV6-5 with TRBJ2-1, with a possible D match to TRBD2 (7 bases). Deletions cut 5 bases from V and 4 bases from J, with 12 bases between. Germline values: CDR1 MNHEY, CDR2 SVGAGI. The CDR3 consists of 14 residues. Here the CDR3 DNA reads TGTGCCAGCAGTGCAAAGGGGGGGTACAATGAGCAGTTCTTC. It encodes CASSAKGGYNEQFF.

This chain links TRBV6-1 with TRBJ2-5; D ambiguous. The V gene lost 3 bases and the J gene lost 4 bases, with 6 bases spanning the gap. Germline values: CDR1 MNHNS, CDR2 SASEGT. The CDR3 contains 12 residues. CDR3 coding DNA: TGTGCCAGCAGTGATTTCCGAGAGACCCAGTACTTC. It specifies CASSDFRETQYF.

The chain carries TRBV28 and TRBJ2-6; tentative D call: TRBD2 (5 bases). From germline, CDR1 is MDHEN and CDR2 SYDVKM. The CDR3 runs to 15 residues. V lost 3 bases and J lost 4, with 10 bases in between. This CDR3 reads CASSFGLAGANVLTF. The CDR3 DNA reads as TGTGCCAGCAGTTTCGGACTGGCAGGGGCCAACGTCCTGACTTTC. The variable domain in full, with the rest retrieved from reference TRBV28 and TRBJ2-6, is DVKVTQSSRYLVKRTGEKVFLECVQDMDHENMFWYRQDPGLGLRLIYFSYDVKMKEKGDIPEGYSVSREKKERFSLILESASTNQTSMYLCASSFGLAGANVLTFGAGSRLTVL.

This chain uses TRBV9 with TRBJ2-2; 8 bases fit TRBD1. Germline lookup yields CDR1 SGDLS and CDR2 YYNGEE. The CDR3 runs to 17 residues. The ends lost 3 bases at V and 0 bases at J; junction bases unmatched: 7. For the CDR3, the DNA is TGTGCCAGCAGCGAACGACAGGGGCCGACGAACACCGGGGAGCTGTTTTTT. This translates into CASSERQGPTNTGELFF.

This chain connects TRBV15 to TRBJ2-7; 8 bases are shared with TRBD1. V was pared by 1 base and J by 3 bases, with 8 bases of the junction left unmatched. The germline gives CDR1 LNHNV, CDR2 YYDKDF (reference sequence). The CDR3 sequence is 16 residues long. CDR3 region: CATSRVGAGGDYEQYF. The CDR3 DNA sequence: TGTGCCACCAGCAGAGTCGGGGCAGGGGGCGACTACGAGCAGTACTTC.

V usage is TRBV4-3 and J usage is TRBJ2-7, with D hard to call. This CDR3 has 16 amino acids. Per the germline V gene, CDR1 is LGHNA and CDR2 is YSLEER. V was shortened by 0 bases and J by 2 bases, with 14 bases between the two germline ends. This CDR3 reads CASSQDHADRAYEQYF. CDR3 nucleotides: TGCGCCAGCAGCCAAGATCACGCCGATCGCGCCTACGAGCAGTACTTC.

The V and J genes are TRBV27 and TRBJ2-3; tentative D call: TRBD1 (5 bases). This CDR3 is 14 amino acids long. Germline V lookup: CDR1 MNHEY, CDR2 SMNVEV (reference sequence). V was shortened by 6 bases and J by 4 bases, with 14 bases between the two germline ends. CDR3 DNA sequence: TGTGCCAGCAGATCTCCCAGGGATCCAGATACGCAGTATTTT. It specifies CASRSPRDPDTQYF.

The chain joins TRBV6-1 to TRBJ1-5, with 9 bases fitting TRBD1. CDR1 and CDR2 (germline): MNHNS, SASEGT. Trimming took 7 bases from V and 14 from J; bases not matched to a gene: 15. The CDR3 loop spans 14 amino acids. CDR3 bases: TGTGCCAGCAACGGACAGGGGCCAATTTACCGGGAGCATTTT. It is translated as CASNGQGPIYREHF.

CDR3 coding DNA: TGTGCCAGCGGGCGGACAGGGGTGGGGGAGACCCAGTACTTC. Translated: CASGRTGVGETQYF. This chain joins TRBV2 and TRBJ2-5; TRBD1 matches at 9 bases. The CDR3 runs 14 residues. V trimming: 8 bases; J trimming: 5 bases; junction bases outside the gene matches: 9. The V gene's germline CDR1 is SNHLY and CDR2 FYNNEI.

The chain carries TRBV7-8 and TRBJ1-1, with D maybe TRBD1 (5 bases). Germline loops: CDR1 SGHVS, CDR2 FQNEAQ. V was shortened by 5 bases and J by 5 bases, with 15 bases between the two germline ends. This CDR3 is built from 14 residues. CDR3 in amino acids: CASSLRRGGTEAFF. The DNA for the CDR3 is TGTGCCAGCAGCCTCCGACGGGGGGGGACTGAAGCTTTCTTT.

V gene TRBV10-3 combines with J gene TRBJ1-2; D gene unclear. Germline lookup yields CDR1 ENHRY and CDR2 SYGVKD. Trimming removed 3 bases at V and 6 bases at J, with 14 bases between. The CDR3 is 14 amino acids. The CDR3 is CAISDLRRWDGYTF. CDR3 nucleotides: TGTGCCATCAGTGACCTAAGGCGTTGGGATGGCTACACCTTC.

This CDR3 is CASSSSFQETQYF. As DNA, the CDR3 is TGTGCCAGCAGCTCTAGCTTCCAAGAGACCCAGTACTTC. The chain recombines TRBV7-9 with TRBJ2-5; D may be TRBD2 (5 bases). Trimming pared 4 bases from V and 1 base from J, leaving 7 bases between. This CDR3 has 13 residues. Germline values: CDR1 SEHNR, CDR2 FQNEAQ (reference sequence).

The chain links TRBV9 to TRBJ2-1, with a tentative D call TRBD2 (6 bases). Germline loops: CDR1 SGDLS, CDR2 YYNGEE. This CDR3 has 15 amino acids. The ends were cut back, 0 bases at V and 4 bases at J, with 11 bases in the middle. CDR3 in DNA: TGTGCCAGCAGCGTAGACCCTGGGGGGTACAATGAGCAGTTCTTC. Translation: CASSVDPGGYNEQFF.

This chain joins TRBV7-9 and TRBJ1-2, with D perhaps TRBD1 (6 bases). CDR1 and CDR2 (germline): SEHNR, FQNEAQ (reference sequence). This CDR3 is 15 amino acids long. Deletions cut 1 base from V and 4 bases from J, with 13 bases between. The CDR3 spells CASSLDMDRRYGYTF. CDR3 bases: TGTGCCAGCAGCTTAGATATGGACAGACGCTATGGCTACACCTTC.

A remark on this clone: The identical CDR3 is also encoded by other nucleotide sequences in the sample. This chain connects TRBV29-1 to TRBJ2-7; D is unresolved. Germline values: CDR1 SQVTM, CDR2 ANQGSEA. V was trimmed by 5 bases and J by 3 bases, leaving 8 bases between them. The CDR3 is 11 amino acids. CDR3 residues: CSVRASYEQYF. CDR3 coding DNA: TGCAGCGTTCGGGCCAGCTACGAGCAGTACTTC.

This chain uses TRBV12-5 with TRBJ2-7; 7 bases line up with TRBD2. CDR1 and CDR2 (germline): LGHNT, FRNRAP. The ends lost 1 base at V and 3 bases at J; junction bases unmatched: 18. There are 19 residues in the CDR3. CDR3 DNA sequence: TGTGCTAGTGGTTTGGACTCGGCGGGAGAACGTTTGGGGGGCTACGAGCAGTACTTC. It is translated as CASGLDSAGERLGGYEQYF.

This clone was recorded only once. The chain has TRBV5-4 and TRBJ1-2; perhaps TRBD1 as D (5 bases). The germline V and J ends were trimmed by 6 bases and 6 bases, with 24 bases remaining between them. CDR1 SGHNT and CDR2 YYREEE come from the germline V gene (reference sequence). This CDR3 region has 16 residues. For the CDR3, the DNA is TGTGCCAGCACCACCCAGGGAGACGGGCCCGCTAATGGCTACACCTTC. Translated, it gives CASTTQGDGPANGYTF.

CDR3 DNA sequence: TGCACCAGCATGCTAGCGGGAGGAGGGGGCTACGAGCAGTACTTC. Translation gives CTSMLAGGGGYEQYF. The chain uses TRBV1 and TRBJ2-7; TRBD2 is the table's D call and was not checked against the DNA. TRBV1 is deemed a pseudogene. The CDR3 loop spans 15 amino acids.

The chain recombines TRBV28 with TRBJ2-5; TRBD1 matches 9 bases. V was pared by 2 bases and J by 4 bases, with 5 bases of the junction left unmatched. Germline CDR1 MDHEN, CDR2 SYDVKM. The length of the CDR3 is 15 residues. CDR3 residues: CASSLRDRVRETQYF. CDR3 nucleotides: TGTGCCAGCAGTTTACGGGACAGGGTACGAGAGACCCAGTACTTC. The whole variable domain, filled in from reference TRBV28 and TRBJ2-5, reads DVKVTQSSRYLVKRTGEKVFLECVQDMDHENMFWYRQDPGLGLRLIYFSYDVKMKEKGDIPEGYSVSREKKERFSLILESASTNQTSMYLCASSLRDRVRETQYFGPGTRLLVL.

The chain employs TRBV28 and TRBJ1-5; D ambiguous. The CDR3 totals 15 residues. V gave up 6 bases and J gave up 3 bases, with 15 bases separating them. The germline gives CDR1 MDHEN, CDR2 SYDVKM. The CDR3 sequence: CASSPMKDINQPQHF. CDR3 coding DNA: TGTGCCAGCAGCCCAATGAAGGATATCAATCAGCCCCAGCATTTT.

V usage is TRBV28 and J usage is TRBJ2-1; maybe TRBD2 (6 bases). CDR3 length: 15 amino acids. V lost 7 bases and J lost 4, with 17 bases in between. Germline CDR1 is MDHEN and CDR2 is SYDVKM. The CDR3 nucleotides are TGTGCCAGCACCGCTCCCGAACTAGCTTACAATGAGCAGTTCTTC. This codes for CASTAPELAYNEQFF.

Only one count was recorded for this clone. The rearrangement uses TRBV6-4 and TRBJ1-1, with TRBD1 matching over 7 bases. The germline V gene encodes CDR1 MRHNA and CDR2 SNTAGT. J lost 1 base, V lost 0 bases, and 8 bases had no gene match. This CDR3 is 17 amino acids long. CDR3 sequence reads: CASSDSFLGTANTEAFF. The CDR3 region has the DNA TGTGCCAGCAGTGACTCCTTTTTGGGGACAGCGAACACTGAAGCTTTCTTT.

This rearrangement joins TRBV7-8 to TRBJ1-1; D may be TRBD1 (5 bases). The germline gives CDR1 SGHVS, CDR2 FQNEAQ. The CDR3 is 15 amino acids. The V gene lost 2 bases and the J gene lost 4 bases, with 14 bases spanning the gap. DNA for the CDR3: TGTGCCAGCAGCTTATCTCGGGGCGCGTTCACTGAAGCTTTCTTT. It encodes CASSLSRGAFTEAFF.